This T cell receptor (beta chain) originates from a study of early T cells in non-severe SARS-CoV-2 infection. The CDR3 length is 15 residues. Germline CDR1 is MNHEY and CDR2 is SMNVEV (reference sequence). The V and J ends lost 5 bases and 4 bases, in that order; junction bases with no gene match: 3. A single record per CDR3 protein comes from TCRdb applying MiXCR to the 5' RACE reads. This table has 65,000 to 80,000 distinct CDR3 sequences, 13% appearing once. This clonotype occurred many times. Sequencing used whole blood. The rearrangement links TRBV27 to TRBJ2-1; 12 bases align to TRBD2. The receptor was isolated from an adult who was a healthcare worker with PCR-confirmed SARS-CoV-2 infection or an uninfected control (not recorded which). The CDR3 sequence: CASSQGTSGYNEQFF. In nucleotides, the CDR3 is TGTGCCAGCAGTCAAGGGACTAGCGGGTACAATGAGCAGTTCTTC.